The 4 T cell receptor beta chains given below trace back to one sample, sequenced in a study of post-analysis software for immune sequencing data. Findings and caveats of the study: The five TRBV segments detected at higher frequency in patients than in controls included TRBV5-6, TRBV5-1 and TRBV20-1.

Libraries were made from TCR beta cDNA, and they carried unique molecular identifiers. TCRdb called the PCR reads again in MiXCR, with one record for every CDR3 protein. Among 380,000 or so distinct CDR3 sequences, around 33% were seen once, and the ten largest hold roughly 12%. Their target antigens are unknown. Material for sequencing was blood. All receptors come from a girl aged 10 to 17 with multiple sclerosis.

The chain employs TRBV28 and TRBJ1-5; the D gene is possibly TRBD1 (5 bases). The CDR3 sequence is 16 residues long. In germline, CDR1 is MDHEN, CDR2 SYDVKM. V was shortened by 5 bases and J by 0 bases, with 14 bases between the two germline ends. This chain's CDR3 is CASSPRATVSNQPQHF. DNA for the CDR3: TGTGCCAGCAGTCCAAGGGCGACAGTTAGCAATCAGCCCCAGCATTTT.

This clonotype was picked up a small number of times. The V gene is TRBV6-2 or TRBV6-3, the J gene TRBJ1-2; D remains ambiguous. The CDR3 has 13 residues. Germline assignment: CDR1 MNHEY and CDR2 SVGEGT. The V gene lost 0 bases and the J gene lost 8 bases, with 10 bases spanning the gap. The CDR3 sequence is CASSYSTIGGYTF. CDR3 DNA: TGTGCCAGCAGTTACTCCACAATTGGGGGCTACACCTTC.

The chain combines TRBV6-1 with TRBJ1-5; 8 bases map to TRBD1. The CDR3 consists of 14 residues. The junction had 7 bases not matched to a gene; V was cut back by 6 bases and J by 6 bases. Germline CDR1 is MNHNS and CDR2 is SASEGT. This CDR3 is CASRNAGGSQPQHF. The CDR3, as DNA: TGTGCCAGCAGAAACGCAGGGGGCTCTCAGCCCCAGCATTTT.

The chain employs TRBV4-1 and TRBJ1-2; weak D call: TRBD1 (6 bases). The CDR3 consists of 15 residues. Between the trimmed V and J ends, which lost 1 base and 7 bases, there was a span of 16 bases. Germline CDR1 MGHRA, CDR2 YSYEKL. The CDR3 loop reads CASSQGTAQGTGYTF. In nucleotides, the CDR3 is TGCGCCAGCAGCCAAGGGACAGCCCAGGGTACTGGCTACACCTTC.